Presented here are 32 T cell receptor beta chains from one specimen sequenced in a study of CXCR3-negative and CXCR3-positive naive CD8 T cells. Via 5' RACE with UMI labels, TRB cDNA libraries were prepared. TCRdb re-called the 5' RACE reads; every CDR3 protein appears as one record, without DNA. Found here are fewer than 10,000 distinct CDR3 sequences; the top ten clones hold approximately 2%. The sample was naive CXCR3- CD8+ T cells from blood. Subset indicated: CD45RO-CCR7+CD27+CD95- naive CD8+ T cells lacking CXCR3 (TNR3-). These receptors came from a human donor in good health. Some clones in this sample may be carry-over from other donors' samples.

The chain is built from TRBV29-1 and TRBJ2-1. Germline CDR1 is SQVTM and CDR2 is ANQGSEA. This CDR3 comprises 12 residues. The CDR3 here is CSVDSPYNEQFF.

The chain employs TRBV7-2 and TRBJ2-1; checking the TCRdb D call of TRBD2 is not possible without DNA. Per the germline V gene, CDR1 is SGHTA and CDR2 is FQGNSA. The CDR3 has 19 amino acids. Here the CDR3 reads CASTFGLAGGLSSYNEQFF.

Its frequency marks this clonotype as medium-sized. V gene TRBV28 combines with J gene TRBJ2-7; TCRdb designates TRBD1, a call that cannot be tested without DNA. This CDR3 contains 15 residues. Looked up from germline, CDR1 is MDHEN and CDR2 is SYDVKM. The CDR3 loop reads CASSYRGLSSYEQYF.

This clonotype counts as medium-sized by frequency. This sequence joins TRBV6-4 and TRBJ2-1. This CDR3 region has 12 residues. The germline CDR1 and CDR2 sequences are MRHNA and SNTAGT. The CDR3 reads CASSDSRGEQFF.

The chain joins TRBV4-1 to TRBJ1-2. Germline V gene sequence: CDR1 MGHRA, CDR2 YSYEKL. The CDR3 has 14 amino acids. The chain's CDR3 is CASSQEEAVYGYTF.

The chain has TRBV7-9 and TRBJ2-1; the D call from TCRdb, TRBD2, cannot be confirmed without DNA. Germline V gene data show CDR1 as SEHNR and CDR2 as FQNEAQ (reference sequence). CDR3 size: 13 residues. The CDR3 loop is CASPSGNYNEQFF.

The chain recombines TRBV28 with TRBJ1-1; absent DNA, TCRdb's TRBD1 call cannot be checked. The CDR3 is 14 amino acids. Looked up from germline, CDR1 is MDHEN and CDR2 is SYDVKM. The CDR3 loop reads CASKGRAKNTEAFF.

CDR3 region: CASSLPDNTGELFF. The chain is built from TRBV12-3 or TRBV12-4 and TRBJ2-2; as DNA is missing, the TRBD2 call by TCRdb cannot be tested. The length of the CDR3 is 14 residues.

Frequency places this clonotype as medium-sized. The V gene is TRBV20-1, the J gene TRBJ1-6. The length of the CDR3 is 15 residues. Germline lookup yields CDR1 DFQATT and CDR2 SNEGSKA (reference sequence). The chain's CDR3 is CSARDRKSSGSPLHF.

V gene TRBV5-1 combines with J gene TRBJ2-1. CDR3 length: 12 residues. CDR1 and CDR2 from the germline V gene are SGHRS and YFSETQ. CDR3: CASTHSYNEQFF.

By frequency, this clonotype registers medium-sized. This chain connects TRBV2 to TRBJ2-7; without DNA, the TCRdb call of TRBD2 cannot be checked. This CDR3 is built from 15 residues. The V gene's germline CDR1 is SNHLY and CDR2 FYNNEI. The CDR3 region is CASSGGLASSYEQYF.

This chain links TRBV20-1 with TRBJ1-1. CDR1 is DFQATT and CDR2 is SNEGSKA in the germline V gene (reference sequence). The CDR3 extends over 11 amino acids. CDR3: CSALGDTEAFF.

In terms of frequency, this clonotype is medium-sized. V and J are TRBV28 and TRBJ1-5; the TCRdb call, TRBD1, lacks DNA for checking. The CDR3 is 16 amino acids. The germline gives CDR1 MDHEN, CDR2 SYDVKM. The CDR3 sequence is CASSLSSPGGNQPQHF. Using reference TRBV28 and TRBJ1-5 for the parts outside the CDR3, the full variable domain is DVKVTQSSRYLVKRTGEKVFLECVQDMDHENMFWYRQDPGLGLRLIYFSYDVKMKEKGDIPEGYSVSREKKERFSLILESASTNQTSMYLCASSLSSPGGNQPQHFGDGTRLSIL.

The V gene is TRBV10-3, the J gene TRBJ2-1; the TRBD1 assignment by TCRdb is unverifiable without DNA. From germline, CDR1 is ENHRY and CDR2 SYGVKD. The CDR3 sequence is 12 residues long. CDR3 protein: CAIRGEYNEQFF.

This clonotype is labeled medium-sized based on frequency. The chain recombines TRBV20-1 with TRBJ2-1. Germline CDR1 is DFQATT and CDR2 is SNEGSKA (reference sequence). CDR3 length equals 15 residues. This CDR3 reads CSASSLLETYNEQFF.

Judged by frequency, this clonotype is medium-sized. The chain carries TRBV7-7 and TRBJ2-3; TCRdb calls TRBD2, which cannot be checked without DNA. This CDR3 has 15 residues. CDR1 and CDR2 from the germline V gene are SSHAT and FNYEAQ (reference sequence). CDR3 protein: CASSLGLAGDATQYF.

The rearrangement joins TRBV7-6 to TRBJ1-1; TCRdb designates TRBD1, a call that cannot be tested without DNA. This CDR3 region has 16 residues. Germline values: CDR1 SGHVS, CDR2 FNYEAQ. The chain's CDR3 is CASSLPRGGIDTEAFF. Full variable domain (remainder filled in from reference TRBV7-6 and TRBJ1-1): GAGVSQSPRYKVTKRGQDVALRCDPISGHVSLYWYRQALGQGPEFLTYFNYEAQQDKSGLPNDRFSAERPEGSISTLTIQRTEQRDSAMYRCASSLPRGGIDTEAFFGQGTRLTVV.

The V and J genes are TRBV29-1 and TRBJ1-1. CDR3 length: 14 residues. Germline CDR1 is SQVTM and CDR2 is ANQGSEA. The CDR3 loop reads CSVEGGYGNTEAFF. Looking up the rest from reference TRBV29-1 and TRBJ1-1 gives the full variable domain: SAVISQKPSRDICQRGTSLTIQCQVDSQVTMMFWYRQQPGQSLTLIATANQGSEATYESGFVIDKFPISRPNLTFSTLTVSNMSPEDSSIYLCSVEGGYGNTEAFFGQGTRLTVV.

CDR3 region: CDSSLGWGPNNEQFF. The chain employs TRBV5-1 and TRBJ2-1. This CDR3 spans 15 amino acids. The germline V gene has CDR1 SGHRS and CDR2 YFSETQ. Combining the CDR3 with reference TRBV5-1 and TRBJ2-1 gives the whole variable domain KAGVTQTPRYLIKTRGQQVTLSCSPISGHRSVSWYQQTPGQGLQFLFEYFSETQRNKGNFPGRFSGRQFSNSRSEMNVSTLELGDSALYLCDSSLGWGPNNEQFFGPGTRLTVL.

This chain connects TRBV6-5 to TRBJ2-3; TCRdb's D gene call, TRBD1, goes unchecked for lack of DNA. The CDR3 has 14 residues. Germline CDR1 reads MNHEY; CDR2 reads SVGAGI. The CDR3 spells CASSLLLGDTTQYF.

The chain is built from TRBV10-2 and TRBJ2-1. The CDR3 contains 14 residues. Germline values: CDR1 WSHSY, CDR2 SAAADI. CDR3 region: CDSPFARDYNEQFF.

The rearrangement joins TRBV11-2 to TRBJ2-1; TCRdb proposes TRBD2, but this gene call is untestable without DNA. Per the germline V gene, CDR1 is SGHAT and CDR2 is FQNNGV. This CDR3 comprises 12 residues. This CDR3 reads CASSLMRERRFF.

The rearrangement uses TRBV13 and TRBJ1-4. The CDR3 contains 13 residues. Germline V gene sequence: CDR1 PRHDT, CDR2 FYEKMQ (reference sequence). The CDR3 spells CASSHEADEKLFF.

This clonotype is identified as medium-sized from frequency. The rearrangement uses TRBV2 and TRBJ2-1; TCRdb's D call, TRBD2, is unchecked because there is no DNA. The V gene's germline CDR1 is SNHLY and CDR2 FYNNEI. CDR3 length: 14 residues. CDR3 in amino acids: CAIHGLAGFNEQFF.

The J gene is TRBJ1-1, the V gene TRBV7-9; checking the TCRdb D call of TRBD1 is not possible without DNA. The CDR3 sequence is 11 residues long. CDR1 is SEHNR and CDR2 is FQNEAQ in the germline V gene (reference sequence). CDR3 protein: CASSPPGEAFF.

This clonotype shows up as medium-sized by frequency. V gene TRBV28 combines with J gene TRBJ2-5; checking the TCRdb D call of TRBD1 is not possible without DNA. The CDR3 is 14 residues long. In germline, CDR1 is MDHEN, CDR2 SYDVKM. The CDR3 sequence is CASSPRLSGGTQYF.

This chain's CDR3 is CAWRSTAAGYTF. V gene TRBV30 combines with J gene TRBJ1-2; there is no DNA to check the TCRdb D call of TRBD1. The CDR3 runs 12 residues. CDR1 and CDR2 from the germline V gene are GTSNPN and SVGIG (reference sequence).

This rearrangement joins TRBV29-1 to TRBJ2-1; TCRdb designates TRBD2, a call that cannot be tested without DNA. Germline CDR1 SQVTM, CDR2 ANQGSEA. The CDR3 spans 19 residues. The CDR3 here is CSVPIGLAEELSSYNEQFF.

V gene TRBV20-1 combines with J gene TRBJ2-1; TCRdb lists TRBD1, though no DNA is available to test this call. The CDR3 has 18 amino acids. CDR1 is DFQATT and CDR2 is SNEGSKA in the germline V gene (reference sequence). The CDR3 loop is CSAHTLARGFGSYNEQFF.

This chain links TRBV28 with TRBJ2-7; TCRdb's D gene call, TRBD1, goes unchecked for lack of DNA. The CDR3 is 12 residues long. CDR1 is MDHEN, CDR2 SYDVKM, per germline. CDR3 region: CASVNRDYEQYF. Full variable domain (outside the CDR3, taken from reference TRBV28 and TRBJ2-7): DVKVTQSSRYLVKRTGEKVFLECVQDMDHENMFWYRQDPGLGLRLIYFSYDVKMKEKGDIPEGYSVSREKKERFSLILESASTNQTSMYLCASVNRDYEQYFGPGTRLTVT.

V usage is TRBV7-9 and J usage is TRBJ2-5. The CDR3 consists of 11 residues. Germline values: CDR1 SEHNR, CDR2 FQNEAQ (reference sequence). The CDR3 is CASSLGPTQYF. Variable domain in full (rest from reference TRBV7-9 and TRBJ2-5): DTGVSQNPRHKITKRGQNVTFRCDPISEHNRLYWYRQTLGQGPEFLTYFQNEAQLEKSRLLSDRFSAERPKGSFSTLEIQRTEQGDSAMYLCASSLGPTQYFGPGTRLLVL.

The chain joins TRBV29-1 to TRBJ2-2; the D call of TRBD1 rests on TCRdb alone, since no DNA is present to check it. Looked up from germline, CDR1 is SQVTM and CDR2 is ANQGSEA. This CDR3 comprises 17 residues. The CDR3 region is CSVEDPGRGANTGELFF.